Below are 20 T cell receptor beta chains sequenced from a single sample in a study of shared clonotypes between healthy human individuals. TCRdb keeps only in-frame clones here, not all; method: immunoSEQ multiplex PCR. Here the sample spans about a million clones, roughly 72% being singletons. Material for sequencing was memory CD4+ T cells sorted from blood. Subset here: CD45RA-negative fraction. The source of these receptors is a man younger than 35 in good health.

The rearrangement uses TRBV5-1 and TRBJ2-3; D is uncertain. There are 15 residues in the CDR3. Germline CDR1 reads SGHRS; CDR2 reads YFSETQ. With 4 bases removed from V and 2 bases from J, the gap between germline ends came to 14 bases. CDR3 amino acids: CASSRLQPYTDTQYF. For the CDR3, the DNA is TGCGCCAGCAGCCGCCTACAGCCGTACACAGATACGCAGTATTTT. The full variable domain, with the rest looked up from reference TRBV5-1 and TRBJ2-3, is KAGVTQTPRYLIKTRGQQVTLSCSPISGHRSVSWYQQTPGQGLQFLFEYFSETQRNKGNFPGRFSGRQFSNSRSEMNVSTLELGDSALYLCASSRLQPYTDTQYFGPGTRLTVL.

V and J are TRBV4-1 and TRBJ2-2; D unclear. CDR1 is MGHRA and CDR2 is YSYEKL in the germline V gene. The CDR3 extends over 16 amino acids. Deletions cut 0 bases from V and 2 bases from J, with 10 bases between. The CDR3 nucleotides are TGCGCCAGCAGCCAAGAGACCGGCGGAAACACCGGGGAGCTGTTTTTT. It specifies CASSQETGGNTGELFF.

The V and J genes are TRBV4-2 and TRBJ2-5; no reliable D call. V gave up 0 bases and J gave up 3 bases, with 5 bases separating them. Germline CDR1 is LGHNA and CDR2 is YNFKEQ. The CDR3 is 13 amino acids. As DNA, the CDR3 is TGTGCCAGCAGCCAAGATATCAAAGAGACCCAGTACTTC. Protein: CASSQDIKETQYF.

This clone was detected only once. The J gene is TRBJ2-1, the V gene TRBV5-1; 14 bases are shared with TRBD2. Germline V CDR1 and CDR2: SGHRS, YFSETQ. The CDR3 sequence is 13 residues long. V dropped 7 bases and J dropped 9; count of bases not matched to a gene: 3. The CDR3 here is CASQTSGRGEQFF. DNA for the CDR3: TGCGCCAGCCAGACTAGCGGGAGGGGTGAGCAGTTCTTC.

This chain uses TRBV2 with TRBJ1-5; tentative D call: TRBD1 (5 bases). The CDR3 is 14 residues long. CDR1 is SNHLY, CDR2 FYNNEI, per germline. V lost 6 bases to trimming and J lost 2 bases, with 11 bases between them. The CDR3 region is CASSLPGGNQPQHF. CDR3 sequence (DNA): TGTGCCAGCAGCCTCCCGGGGGGCAATCAGCCCCAGCATTTT.

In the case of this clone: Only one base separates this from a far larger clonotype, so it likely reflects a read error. CDR3 bases: TGTGCCAGCAGTGAAGTGCGGGACAATCAGCCCCAGCATTTT. It encodes CASSEVRDNQPQHF. The chain uses TRBV2 and TRBJ1-5, with D hard to call. V dropped 1 base and J dropped 3 bases, with 7 bases sitting between them. The CDR3 sequence is 14 residues long. Germline-derived CDR1 and CDR2 are SNHLY and FYNNEI.

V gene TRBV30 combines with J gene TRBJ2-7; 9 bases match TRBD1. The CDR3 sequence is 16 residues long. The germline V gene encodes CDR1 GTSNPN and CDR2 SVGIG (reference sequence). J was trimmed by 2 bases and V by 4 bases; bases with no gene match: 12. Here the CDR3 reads CAWNQGDRVVTYEQYF. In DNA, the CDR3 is TGTGCCTGGAACCAGGGGGACAGGGTAGTTACCTACGAGCAGTACTTC. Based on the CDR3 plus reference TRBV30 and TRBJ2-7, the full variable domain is SQTIHQWPATLVQPVGSPLSLECTVEGTSNPNLYWYRQAAGRGLQLLFYSVGIGQISSEVPQNLSASRPQDRQFILSSKKLLLSDSGFYLCAWNQGDRVVTYEQYFGPGTRLTVT.

CDR3 in DNA: TGTGCCCCAACCAGGGACTCCATGCCCGGGGAGCTGTTTTTT. Protein: CAPTRDSMPGELFF. J is TRBJ2-2 and V is TRBV7-9; D may be TRBD2 (6 bases). Trimming left V 11 bases short and J 6 bases short, with 19 bases between. Germline loops: CDR1 SEHNR, CDR2 FQNEAQ (reference sequence). This CDR3 is built from 14 residues.

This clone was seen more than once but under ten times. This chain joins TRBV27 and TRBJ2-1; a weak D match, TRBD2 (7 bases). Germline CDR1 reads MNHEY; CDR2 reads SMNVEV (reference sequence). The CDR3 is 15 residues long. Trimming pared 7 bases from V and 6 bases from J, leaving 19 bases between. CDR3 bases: TGTGCCAGCACGGTTCCCGGGGGCGGGAGCAATGAGCAGTTCTTC. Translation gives CASTVPGGGSNEQFF.

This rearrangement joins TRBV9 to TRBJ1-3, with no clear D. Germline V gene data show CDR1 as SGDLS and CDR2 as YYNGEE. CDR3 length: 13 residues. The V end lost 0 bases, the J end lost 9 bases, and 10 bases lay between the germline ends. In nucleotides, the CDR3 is TGTGCCAGCAGCGTAGAGGGTTTAGGCACCATATATTTT. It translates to CASSVEGLGTIYF.

The CDR3 sequence is CAWSATGTSKFF. CDR3 sequence (DNA): TGTGCCTGGAGTGCTACCGGGACTAGCAAGTTCTTC. The chain joins TRBV30 to TRBJ2-1, with 9 nucleotides matching TRBD2. Germline lookup yields CDR1 GTSNPN and CDR2 SVGIG (reference sequence). This CDR3 is built from 12 residues. V was pared by 1 base and J by 14 bases, with 6 bases of the junction left unmatched.

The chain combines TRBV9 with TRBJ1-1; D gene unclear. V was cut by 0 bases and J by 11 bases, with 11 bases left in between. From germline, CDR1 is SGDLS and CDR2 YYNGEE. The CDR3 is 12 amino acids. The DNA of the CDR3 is TGTGCCAGCAGCGTAGATTTTGGGCTGGCTTTCTTT. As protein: CASSVDFGLAFF. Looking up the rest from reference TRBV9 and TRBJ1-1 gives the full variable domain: DSGVTQTPKHLITATGQRVTLRCSPRSGDLSVYWYQQSLDQGLQFLIQYYNGEERAKGNILERFSAQQFPDLHSELNLSSLELGDSALYFCASSVDFGLAFFGQGTRLTVV.

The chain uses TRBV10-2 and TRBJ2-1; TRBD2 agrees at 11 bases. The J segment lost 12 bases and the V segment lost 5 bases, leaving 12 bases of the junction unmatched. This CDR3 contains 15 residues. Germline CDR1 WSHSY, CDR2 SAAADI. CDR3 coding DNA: TGCGCCAGCAGTTCCGGGACTAGCGGCAGGGGTCGGCAGTTCTTC. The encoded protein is CASSSGTSGRGRQFF.

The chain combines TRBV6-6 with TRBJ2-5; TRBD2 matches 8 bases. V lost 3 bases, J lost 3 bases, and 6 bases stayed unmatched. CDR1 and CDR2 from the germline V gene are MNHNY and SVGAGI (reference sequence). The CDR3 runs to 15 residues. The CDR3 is CASSYGLAGEETQYF. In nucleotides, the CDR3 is TGTGCCAGCAGTTATGGGCTAGCGGGTGAAGAGACCCAGTACTTC.

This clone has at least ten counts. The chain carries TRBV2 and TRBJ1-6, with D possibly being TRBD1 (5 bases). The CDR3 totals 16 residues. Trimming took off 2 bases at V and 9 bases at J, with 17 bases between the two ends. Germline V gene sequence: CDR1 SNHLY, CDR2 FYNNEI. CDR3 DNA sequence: TGTGCCAGCAGTGAAAGGACGGGCAGGGTTGGTTCACCCCTCCACTTT. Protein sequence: CASSERTGRVGSPLHF.

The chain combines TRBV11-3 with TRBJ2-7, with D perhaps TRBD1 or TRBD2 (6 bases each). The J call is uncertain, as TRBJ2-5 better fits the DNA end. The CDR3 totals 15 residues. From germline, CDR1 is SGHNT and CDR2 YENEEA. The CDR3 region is CASSLTGGGWETQYF. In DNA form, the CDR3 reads TGTGCCAGCAGCTTGACCGGGGGCGGATGGGAGACCCAGTACTTC.

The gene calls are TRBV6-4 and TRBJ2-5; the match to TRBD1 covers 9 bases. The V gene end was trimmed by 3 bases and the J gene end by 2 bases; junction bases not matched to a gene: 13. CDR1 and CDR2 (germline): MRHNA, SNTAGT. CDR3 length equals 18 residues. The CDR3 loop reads CASSETIRDREPQETQYF. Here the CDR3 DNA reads TGTGCCAGCAGTGAGACTATCCGGGACAGGGAACCTCAAGAGACCCAGTACTTC.

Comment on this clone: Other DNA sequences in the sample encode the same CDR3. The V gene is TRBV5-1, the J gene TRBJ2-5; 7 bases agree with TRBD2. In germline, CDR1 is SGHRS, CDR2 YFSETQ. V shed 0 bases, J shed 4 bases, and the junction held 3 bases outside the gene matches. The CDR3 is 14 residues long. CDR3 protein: CASSLGGGSETQYF. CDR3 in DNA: TGCGCCAGCAGCTTGGGCGGGGGATCAGAGACCCAGTACTTC.

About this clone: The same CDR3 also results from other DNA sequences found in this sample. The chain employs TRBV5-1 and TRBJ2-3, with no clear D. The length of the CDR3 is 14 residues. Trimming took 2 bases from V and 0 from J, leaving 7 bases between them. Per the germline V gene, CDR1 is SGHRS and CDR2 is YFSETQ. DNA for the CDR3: TGCGCCAGCAGCTTAGGGCAGAGCACAGATACGCAGTATTTT. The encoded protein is CASSLGQSTDTQYF.

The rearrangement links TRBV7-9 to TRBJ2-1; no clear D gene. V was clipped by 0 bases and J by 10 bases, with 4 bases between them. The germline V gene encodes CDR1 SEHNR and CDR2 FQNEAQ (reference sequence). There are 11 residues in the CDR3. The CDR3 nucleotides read TGTGCCAGCAGCTTAGCCCGCGAGCAGTTCTTC. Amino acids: CASSLAREQFF.